One T cell receptor (beta chain) is described in this entry. Participants spanned ages roughly 18 to 95 years and resided in 20 to 30 US areas. This specimen belongs to a study of blood T cell repertoires in COVID-19. This CDR3 is 14 amino acids long. Trimming left V 6 bases short and J 11 bases short, with 17 bases between. Germline values: CDR1 SGHTA, CDR2 FQGNSA. The data were produced by immunoSEQ multiplex PCR, yet TCRdb's version contains in-frame clones alone and is incomplete. The sample contains some 130,000 clones, roughly 90% of which appear only once. Sequencing used PBMCs or T cells enriched from blood (not recorded which). The V gene is TRBV7-2, the J gene TRBJ1-6; D not certain. The receptor was isolated from a man between 50 and 59 years old who had recovered from COVID-19. Here the CDR3 reads CASRLERVETPLHF. As DNA, the CDR3 is TGTGCCAGCAGACTTGAACGGGTCGAGACACCCCTCCACTTT.